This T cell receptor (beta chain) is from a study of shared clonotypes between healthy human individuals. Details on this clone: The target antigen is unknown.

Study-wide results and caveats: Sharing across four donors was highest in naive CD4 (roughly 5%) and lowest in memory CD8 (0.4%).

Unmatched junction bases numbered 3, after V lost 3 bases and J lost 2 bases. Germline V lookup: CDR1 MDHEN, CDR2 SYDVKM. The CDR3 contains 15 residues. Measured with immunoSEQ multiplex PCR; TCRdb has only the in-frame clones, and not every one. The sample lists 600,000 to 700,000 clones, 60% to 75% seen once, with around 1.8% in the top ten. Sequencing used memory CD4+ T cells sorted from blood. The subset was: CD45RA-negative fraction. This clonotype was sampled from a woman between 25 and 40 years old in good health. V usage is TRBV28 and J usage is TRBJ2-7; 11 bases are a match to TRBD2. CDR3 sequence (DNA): TGTGCCAGCAGTTTCGGGACTAGCGGCACCTACGAGCAGTACTTC. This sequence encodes CASSFGTSGTYEQYF.